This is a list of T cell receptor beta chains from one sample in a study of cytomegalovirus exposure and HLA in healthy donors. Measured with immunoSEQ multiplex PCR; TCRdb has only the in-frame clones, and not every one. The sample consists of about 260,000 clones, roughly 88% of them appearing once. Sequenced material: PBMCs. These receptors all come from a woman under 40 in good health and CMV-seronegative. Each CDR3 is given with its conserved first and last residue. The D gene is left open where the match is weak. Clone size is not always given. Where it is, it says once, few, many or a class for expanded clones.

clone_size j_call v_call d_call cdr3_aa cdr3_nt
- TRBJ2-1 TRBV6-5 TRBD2 CASSPTSGRDNEQFF TGTGCCAGCAGCCCTACTAGCGGGAGGGACAATGAGCAGTTCTTC
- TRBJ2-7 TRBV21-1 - CASSKWRQLSYEQYF TGTGCCAGCAGCAAATGGCGGCAGCTCTCCTACGAGCAGTACTTC
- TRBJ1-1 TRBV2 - CASYRQEMNTEAFF TGTGCCAGCTATAGACAGGAGATGAACACTGAAGCTTTCTTT
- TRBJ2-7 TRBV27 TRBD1 CASSPRQGYEQYF TGTGCCAGCAGTCCCCGACAGGGTTACGAGCAGTACTTC
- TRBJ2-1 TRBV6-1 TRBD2 CASSDPSSGSGNEQFF TGTGCCAGCAGTGACCCGTCTAGCGGGAGTGGCAATGAGCAGTTCTTC
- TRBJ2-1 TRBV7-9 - CASSPLRKVDGSYNEQFF TGTGCCAGCAGCCCCCTGAGGAAGGTCGACGGCTCCTACAATGAGCAGTTCTTC
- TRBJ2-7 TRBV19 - CASSIAPTVYEQYF TGTGCCAGTAGTATAGCCCCAACCGTCTACGAGCAGTACTTC
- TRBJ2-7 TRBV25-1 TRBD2 CASSPTRRTSSYEQYF TGTGCCAGCAGTCCCACGCGTAGGACTAGCTCCTACGAGCAGTACTTC
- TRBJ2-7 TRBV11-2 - CASSPAGRGGYEQYF TGTGCCAGCAGCCCCGCTGGCCGGGGAGGCTACGAGCAGTACTTC
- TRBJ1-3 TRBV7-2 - CASSLDGTYSGNTIYF TGTGCCAGCAGCTTAGACGGCACCTACTCTGGAAACACCATATATTTT
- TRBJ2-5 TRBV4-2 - CASSPDSKETQYF TGTGCCAGCAGCCCGGACAGCAAAGAGACCCAGTACTTC
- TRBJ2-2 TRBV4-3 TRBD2 CASSPHWTSAPNTGELFF TGCGCCAGCAGCCCCCACTGGACTAGCGCTCCGAACACCGGGGAGCTGTTTTTT
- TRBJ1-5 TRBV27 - CASSLGYGNQPQHF TGTGCCAGCTCGCTGGGGTATGGCAATCAGCCCCAGCATTTT
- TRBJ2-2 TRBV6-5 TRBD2 CASSRGLASGELFF TGTGCCAGCAGTCGAGGACTAGCCAGCGGGGAGCTGTTTTTT
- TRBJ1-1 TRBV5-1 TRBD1 CASSLGTGFNTEAFF TGCGCCAGCAGCTTGGGGACAGGGTTTAACACTGAAGCTTTCTTT
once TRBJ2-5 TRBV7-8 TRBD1 CASTLGTAQETQYF TGTGCCAGCACCCTGGGGACAGCGCAAGAGACCCAGTACTTC
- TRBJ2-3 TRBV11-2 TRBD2 CASRQILAGGPDTQYF TGTGCCAGCAGACAGATACTAGCGGGAGGGCCAGATACGCAGTATTTT
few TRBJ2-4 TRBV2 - CASSPQLLNIQYF TGTGCCAGCAGTCCACAGTTACTAAACATTCAGTACTTC
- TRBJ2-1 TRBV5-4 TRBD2 CASSLVGTSGNNEQFF TGTGCCAGCAGCTTGGTAGGGACTAGCGGTAACAATGAGCAGTTCTTC
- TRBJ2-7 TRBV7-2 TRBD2 CASSQAREGPYEQYF TGCGCCAGCAGCCAAGCCAGGGAGGGCCCCTACGAGCAGTACTTC
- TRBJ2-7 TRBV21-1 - CASSKAGGFSYEQYF TGTGCCAGCAGCAAAGCGGGAGGGTTCTCCTACGAGCAGTACTTC
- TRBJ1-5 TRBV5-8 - CASSLEGDSRQPQHF TGTGCCAGCAGCTTGGAGGGCGACAGTCGGCAGCCCCAGCATTTT
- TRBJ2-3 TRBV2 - CASRGRGTDTQYF TGTGCCAGCAGGGGTAGGGGCACAGATACGCAGTATTTT
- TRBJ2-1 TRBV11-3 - CASRPGAQGNNEQFF TGTGCCAGCAGACCAGGGGCTCAGGGCAACAATGAGCAGTTCTTC
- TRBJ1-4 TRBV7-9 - CASSVNRDGNEKLFF TGTGCCAGCAGCGTAAACCGGGACGGTAATGAAAAACTGTTTTTT
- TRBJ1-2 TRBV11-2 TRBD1 CASSPRDSDLNGYTF TGTGCCAGCAGCCCACGGGACAGCGATTTAAATGGCTACACCTTC
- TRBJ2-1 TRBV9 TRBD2 CASSGGTRSNEQFF TGTGCCAGCAGCGGGGGGACTAGGTCCAATGAGCAGTTCTTC
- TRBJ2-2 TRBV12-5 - CASGLVLDGKTNTGELFF TGTGCTAGTGGTTTGGTACTGGACGGGAAGACGAACACCGGGGAGCTGTTTTTT
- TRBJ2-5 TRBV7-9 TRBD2 CASSPPGGTSGETQYF TGTGCCAGCAGCCCTCCGGGGGGGACCTCCGGAGAGACCCAGTACTTC
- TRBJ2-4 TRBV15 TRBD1 CATSRAGTGGYLMRNIQYF TGTGCCACCAGCAGAGCCGGGACAGGGGGCTATTTGATGCGGAACATTCAGTACTTC
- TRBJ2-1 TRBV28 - CASSYLDWPLDEQFF TGTGCCAGCAGCTATCTAGACTGGCCGTTGGATGAGCAGTTCTTC
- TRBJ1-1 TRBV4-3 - CASSQDSNTEAFF TGCGCCAGCAGCCAAGATTCGAACACTGAAGCTTTCTTT
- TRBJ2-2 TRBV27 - CASSLRGTGELFF TGTGCCAGCAGTTTAAGGGGCACCGGGGAGCTGTTTTTT
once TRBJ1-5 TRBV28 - CASSSATGPNQPQHF TGTGCCAGCAGTTCGGCGACAGGCCCCAATCAGCCCCAGCATTTT
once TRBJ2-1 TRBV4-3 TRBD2 CASSQGPGLADNSYNEQFF TGCGCCAGCAGCCAAGGACCGGGACTAGCGGATAACTCCTACAATGAGCAGTTCTTC
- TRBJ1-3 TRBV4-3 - CASSQGGGILSGNTIYF TGCGCCAGCAGCCAAGGGGGGGGGATCCTCTCTGGAAACACCATATATTTT
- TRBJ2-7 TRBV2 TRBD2 CASSDGLAGFYEQYF TGTGCCAGCAGTGACGGACTAGCGGGATTTTACGAGCAGTACTTC
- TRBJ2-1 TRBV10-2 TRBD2 CASLSGRGDEQFF TGCGCCAGCCTGAGCGGGAGAGGCGATGAGCAGTTCTTC
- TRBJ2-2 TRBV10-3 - CAIQGGEVENTGELFF TGTGCCATACAGGGGGGGGAAGTAGAGAACACCGGGGAGCTGTTTTTT
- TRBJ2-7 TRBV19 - CASSIAANSYEQYF TGTGCCAGTAGTATAGCAGCGAACTCCTACGAGCAGTACTTC